This T cell receptor beta chain is drawn from a study of graft-versus-host responses after intestinal transplantation (dated by TCRdb to the early 2020s). Looking at the study overall: The transplants that recipients got were multivisceral, liver-intestinal, or isolated intestinal. Every recipient was given anti-thymocyte globulin induction, followed by around three years of maintenance tacrolimus and steroids. After intestinal transplantation, graft-versus-host and host-versus-graft alloreactive T cell clones were followed in the graft, circulation and bone marrow using bulk TCR-beta CDR3 sequencing. To identify alloreactive clones, pre-transplant mixed lymphocyte reaction products were sequenced and compared with unstimulated pre-transplant donor and recipient T cells. A cohort of 24 intestinal transplant recipients, including one retransplant, was enrolled, and 3 patients lacking pretransplant specimens were excluded. A peak of at least 4% donor T cells among recipient peripheral blood mononuclear cells was the definition used for donor T cell macrochimerism. Samples from a few later patients were sequenced in-house on an Illumina MiSeq with MiXCR processing rather than by the commercial service.

The CDR3 starts with the cysteine, ends with the phenylalanine, and has 14 residues. Left in the record is the CDR3 DNA by itself, 42 bases read in frame from the first base. V loses 0 bases of germline sequence and J loses 3 bases, and the interval between the two ends is 10 bases. From a lookup of the germline V gene, CDR1 and CDR2 are SGHRS and YFSETQ. Broad study findings and their caveats: In patients with donor T cell macrochimerism, the allografts had high GvH to HvG T cell clonal ratios. Conclusions were limited by the relatively low number and heterogeneity of intestinal transplant patients. GvH clones turned up in recipient bone marrow, with some appearing earlier in ileal mucosa or blood, a pattern consistent with an intestinal mucosal origin. Early after transplant, peak levels of circulating GvH clones were associated with declines in HvG clones.

Blood samples were collected up to 4 times in the first month after transplant and then at least monthly when available. As concerns this clone: The antigen it recognizes is unknown. No quality values exist for individual bases; no much larger clone is one base distant.

The receptor library was made with the immunoSEQ multiplex PCR assay. For most patients, genomic DNA was subjected to high-throughput TCR-beta CDR3 sequencing by Adaptive Biotechnologies. As for the original processing: Adaptive's ImmunoSEQ software supplied the TCR sequencing data for 15 to 20 patients, while MiXCR and VDJtools were used to process a few other patients. CDR3 nucleotide sequences shared between donor and recipient were removed because their origin could not be assigned. At least 2-fold expansion over unstimulated cells and a minimum CFSE-low frequency of 0.002% (template counts) or 0.001% (read counts) were required for clones to be classified as alloreactive. A clone was considered mappable if detected in the sequenced pre-transplant spleen, lymph node, or MLR CFSE-low populations of the donor or recipient. Cumulative frequency of alloreactive clones was calculated as a percentage of all sequences weighted by copy number. Drawn from immuneACCESS, this table holds only the in-frame rearrangements with V and J called that TCRdb kept. Clones are partly lost; checked studies trace under half to an unresolved V gene and leave the rest unexplained. The DNA gave D and trimming, while V, J and clone size come from that table. This sample is represented by roughly 80,000 clones; about 90% of them were singletons. In total, the top ten clones hold 0.55% to 0.75% of the sample.

This clonotype was obtained from a human patient who received an intestinal transplant, so some T cells may come from the graft donor. This sequence uses TRBV5-1 and TRBJ2-7; D gene: possibly TRBD2, on 7 matching bases. The sequences come from PBMCs, collected 98 days after intestinal transplantation. At the DNA level, the sequence is TGCGCCAGCAGCTTGGAAGCGGGACACTACGAGCAGTACTTC. Translated, this gives CASSLEAGHYEQYF.